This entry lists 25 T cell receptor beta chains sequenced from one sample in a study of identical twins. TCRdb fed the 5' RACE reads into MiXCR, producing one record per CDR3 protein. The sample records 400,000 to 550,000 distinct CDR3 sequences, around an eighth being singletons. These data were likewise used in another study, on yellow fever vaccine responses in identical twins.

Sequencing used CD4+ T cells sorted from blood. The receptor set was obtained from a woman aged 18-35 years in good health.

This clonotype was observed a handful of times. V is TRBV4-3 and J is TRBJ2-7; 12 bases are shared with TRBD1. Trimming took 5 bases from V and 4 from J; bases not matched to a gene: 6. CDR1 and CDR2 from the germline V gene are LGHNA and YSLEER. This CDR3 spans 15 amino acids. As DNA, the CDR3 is TGCGCCAGCAGCTTCCGGGACAGGGGGCTATACGAGCAGTACTTC. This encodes CASSFRDRGLYEQYF.

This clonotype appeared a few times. CDR3 DNA sequence: TGCGCCAGCAGTGAATCGGCTAACTATGGCTACACCTTC. It codes for CASSESANYGYTF. The chain links TRBV10-2 to TRBJ1-2; D gene uncertain. Germline-derived CDR1 and CDR2 are WSHSY and SAAADI. Trimming pared 3 bases from V and 0 bases from J, leaving 5 bases between. The CDR3 is 13 residues long.

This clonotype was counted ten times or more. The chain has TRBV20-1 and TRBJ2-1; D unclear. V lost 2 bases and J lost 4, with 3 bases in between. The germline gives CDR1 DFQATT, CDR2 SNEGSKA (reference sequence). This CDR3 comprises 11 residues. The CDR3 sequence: CSARQYNEQFF. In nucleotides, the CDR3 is TGCAGTGCTAGACAATACAATGAGCAGTTCTTC.

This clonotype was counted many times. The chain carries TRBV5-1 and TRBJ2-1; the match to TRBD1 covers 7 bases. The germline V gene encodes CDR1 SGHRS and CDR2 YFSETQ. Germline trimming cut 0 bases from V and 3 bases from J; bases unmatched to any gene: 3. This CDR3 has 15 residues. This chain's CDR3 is CASSLGQGLYNEQFF. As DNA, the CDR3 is TGCGCCAGCAGCTTGGGACAGGGTCTCTACAATGAGCAGTTCTTC.

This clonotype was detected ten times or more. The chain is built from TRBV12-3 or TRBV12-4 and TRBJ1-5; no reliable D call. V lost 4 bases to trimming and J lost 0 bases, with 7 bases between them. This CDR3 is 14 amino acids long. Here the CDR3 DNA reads TGTGCCAGCAGTTCTAGGAGTAGCAATCAGCCCCAGCATTTT. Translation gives CASSSRSSNQPQHF.

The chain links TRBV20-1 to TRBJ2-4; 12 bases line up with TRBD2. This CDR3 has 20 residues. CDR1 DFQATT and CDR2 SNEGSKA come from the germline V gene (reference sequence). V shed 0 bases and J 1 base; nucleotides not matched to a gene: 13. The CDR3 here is CSARDPGGLAGPRAKNIQYF. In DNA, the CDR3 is TGCAGTGCTAGAGACCCTGGAGGACTAGCGGGACCTAGGGCCAAAAACATTCAGTACTTC.

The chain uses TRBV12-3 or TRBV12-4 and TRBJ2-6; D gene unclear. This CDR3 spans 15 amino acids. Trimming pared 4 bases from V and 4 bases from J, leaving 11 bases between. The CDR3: CASSSFPRGANVLTF. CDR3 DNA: TGTGCCAGCAGTTCCTTCCCCAGGGGGGCCAACGTCCTGACTTTC.

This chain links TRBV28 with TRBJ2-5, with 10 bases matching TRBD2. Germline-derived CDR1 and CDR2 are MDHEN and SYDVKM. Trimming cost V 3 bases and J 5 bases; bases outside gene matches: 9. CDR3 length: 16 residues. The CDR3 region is CASSFPSLAGDETQYF. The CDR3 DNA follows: TGTGCCAGCAGTTTCCCCTCGCTAGCGGGGGACGAGACCCAGTACTTC.

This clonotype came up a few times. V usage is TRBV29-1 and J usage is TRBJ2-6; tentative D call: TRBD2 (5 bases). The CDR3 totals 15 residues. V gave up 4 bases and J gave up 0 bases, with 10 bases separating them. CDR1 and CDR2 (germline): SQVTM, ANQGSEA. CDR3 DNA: TGCAGCGTTGGGGAGCCGATCTCTGGGGCCAACGTCCTGACTTTC. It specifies CSVGEPISGANVLTF.

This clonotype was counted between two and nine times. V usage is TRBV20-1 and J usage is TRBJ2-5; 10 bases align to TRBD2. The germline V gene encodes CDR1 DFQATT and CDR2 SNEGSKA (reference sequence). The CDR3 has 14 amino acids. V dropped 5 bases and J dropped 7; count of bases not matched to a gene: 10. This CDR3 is CSALFSGGTGTQYF. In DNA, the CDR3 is TGCAGTGCTTTATTTAGCGGGGGGACCGGGACCCAGTACTTC.

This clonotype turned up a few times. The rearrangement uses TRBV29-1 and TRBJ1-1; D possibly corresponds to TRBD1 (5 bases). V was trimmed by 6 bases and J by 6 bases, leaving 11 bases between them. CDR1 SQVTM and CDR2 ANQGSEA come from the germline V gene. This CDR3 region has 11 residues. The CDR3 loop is CSVLRGAEAFF. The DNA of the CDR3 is TGCAGCGTCCTAAGAGGGGCTGAAGCTTTCTTT.

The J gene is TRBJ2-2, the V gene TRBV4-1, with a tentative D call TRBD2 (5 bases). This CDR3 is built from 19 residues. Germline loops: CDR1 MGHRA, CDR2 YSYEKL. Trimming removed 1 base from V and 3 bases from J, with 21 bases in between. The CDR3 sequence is CASSQVLQGWARDTGELFF. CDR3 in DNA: TGCGCCAGCAGCCAAGTTTTGCAAGGGTGGGCGAGGGACACCGGGGAGCTGTTTTTT.

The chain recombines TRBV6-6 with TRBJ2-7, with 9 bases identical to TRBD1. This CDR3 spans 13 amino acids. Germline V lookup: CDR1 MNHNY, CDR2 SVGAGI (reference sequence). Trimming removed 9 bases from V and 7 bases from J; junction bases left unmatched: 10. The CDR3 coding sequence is TGTGCCAGGGTTCCCGGACAGGGGTGTGAGCAGTACTTC. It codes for CARVPGQGCEQYF.

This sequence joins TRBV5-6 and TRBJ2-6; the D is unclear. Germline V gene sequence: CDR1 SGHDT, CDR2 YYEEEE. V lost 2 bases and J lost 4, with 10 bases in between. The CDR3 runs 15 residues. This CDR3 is CASSFFRMGANVLTF. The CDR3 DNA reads TGTGCCAGCAGCTTCTTCCGGATGGGGGCCAACGTCCTGACTTTC.

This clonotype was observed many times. The CDR3 spells CASSVKAGEETQYF. In DNA form, the CDR3 reads TGTGCCAGCAGTGTCAAGGCAGGGGAAGAGACCCAGTACTTC. The V gene is TRBV28, the J gene TRBJ2-5; a possible D gene is TRBD1 (6 bases). V was shortened by 5 bases and J by 3 bases, with 13 bases between the two germline ends. This CDR3 contains 14 residues. CDR1 is MDHEN and CDR2 is SYDVKM in the germline V gene. Drawing the rest from reference TRBV28 and TRBJ2-5, the complete variable domain is DVKVTQSSRYLVKRTGEKVFLECVQDMDHENMFWYRQDPGLGLRLIYFSYDVKMKEKGDIPEGYSVSREKKERFSLILESASTNQTSMYLCASSVKAGEETQYFGPGTRLLVL.

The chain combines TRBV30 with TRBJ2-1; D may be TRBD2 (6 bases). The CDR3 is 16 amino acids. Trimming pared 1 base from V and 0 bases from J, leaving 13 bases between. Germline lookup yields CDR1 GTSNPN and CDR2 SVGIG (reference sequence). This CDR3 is CAWSGGGSSSYNEQFF. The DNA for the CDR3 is TGTGCCTGGAGTGGTGGAGGGTCAAGCTCCTACAATGAGCAGTTCTTC.

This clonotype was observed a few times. CDR3 sequence (DNA): TGTGCCAGCAGCTTAGGAGGGACTAGCGGGAGAGATACGCAGTATTTT. Encoded protein: CASSLGGTSGRDTQYF. This chain uses TRBV7-2 with TRBJ2-3; 14 positions match TRBD2. Trimming removed 1 base from V and 5 bases from J; junction bases left unmatched: 2. The germline V gene encodes CDR1 SGHTA and CDR2 FQGNSA. This CDR3 spans 16 amino acids.

CDR3 DNA: TGTGCCAGCTCACCACTTTCGGGACTAGCGGGAGGAATCTCCTACGAGCAGTACTTC. This codes for CASSPLSGLAGGISYEQYF. The chain is built from TRBV18 and TRBJ2-7, with 15 nucleotides matching TRBD2. CDR3 length: 19 residues. Germline loops: CDR1 KGHSH, CDR2 LQKENI. Germline trimming cut 1 base from V and 0 bases from J; bases unmatched to any gene: 7.

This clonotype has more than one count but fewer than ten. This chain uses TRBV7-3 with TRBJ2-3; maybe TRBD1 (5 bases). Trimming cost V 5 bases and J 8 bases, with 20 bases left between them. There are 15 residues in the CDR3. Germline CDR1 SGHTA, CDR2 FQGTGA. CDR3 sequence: CASSPNGQGEVTQYF. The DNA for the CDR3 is TGTGCCAGCAGCCCTAATGGACAAGGCGAAGTTACGCAGTATTTT.

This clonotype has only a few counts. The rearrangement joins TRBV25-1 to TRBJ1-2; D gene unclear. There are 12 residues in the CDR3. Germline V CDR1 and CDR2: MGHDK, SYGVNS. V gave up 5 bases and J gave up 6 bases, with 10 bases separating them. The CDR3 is CASSSGEDGYTF. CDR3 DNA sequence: TGTGCCAGCAGTTCTGGGGAGGATGGCTACACCTTC.

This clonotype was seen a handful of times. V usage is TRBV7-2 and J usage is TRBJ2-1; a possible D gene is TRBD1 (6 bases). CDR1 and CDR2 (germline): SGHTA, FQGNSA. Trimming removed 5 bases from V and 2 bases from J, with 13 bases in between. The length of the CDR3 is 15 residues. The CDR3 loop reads CASSPDRPTYNEQFF. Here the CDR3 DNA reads TGTGCCAGCAGCCCCGACAGGCCCACCTACAATGAGCAGTTCTTC.

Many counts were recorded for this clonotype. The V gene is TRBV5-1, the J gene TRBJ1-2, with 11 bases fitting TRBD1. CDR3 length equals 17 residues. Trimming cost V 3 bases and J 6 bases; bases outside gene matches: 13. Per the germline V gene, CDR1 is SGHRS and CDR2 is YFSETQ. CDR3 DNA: TGCGCCAGCAGCTCGGACGAGGACAGGGGGCGAAGCCATGGCTACACCTTC. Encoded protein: CASSSDEDRGRSHGYTF.

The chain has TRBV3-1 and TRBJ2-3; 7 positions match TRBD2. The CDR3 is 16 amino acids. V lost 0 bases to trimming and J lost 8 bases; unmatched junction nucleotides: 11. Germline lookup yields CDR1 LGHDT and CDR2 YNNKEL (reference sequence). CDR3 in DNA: TGTGCCAGCAGCCAAGATTTTAGCAGGGAGGGAAGTACGCAGTATTTT. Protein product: CASSQDFSREGSTQYF.

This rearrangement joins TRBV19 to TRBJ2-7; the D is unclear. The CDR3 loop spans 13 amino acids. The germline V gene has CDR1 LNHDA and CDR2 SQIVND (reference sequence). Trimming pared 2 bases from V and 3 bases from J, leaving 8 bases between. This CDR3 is CASSISLRYEQYF. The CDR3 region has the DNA TGTGCCAGTAGTATATCCCTCCGCTACGAGCAGTACTTC.

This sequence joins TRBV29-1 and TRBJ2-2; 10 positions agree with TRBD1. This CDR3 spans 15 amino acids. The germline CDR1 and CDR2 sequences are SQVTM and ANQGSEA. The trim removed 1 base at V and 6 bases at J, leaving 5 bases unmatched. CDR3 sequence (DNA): TGCAGCGTTGAAGGACAGGGGGCAAGAGCCGGGGAGCTGTTTTTT. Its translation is CSVEGQGARAGELFF.